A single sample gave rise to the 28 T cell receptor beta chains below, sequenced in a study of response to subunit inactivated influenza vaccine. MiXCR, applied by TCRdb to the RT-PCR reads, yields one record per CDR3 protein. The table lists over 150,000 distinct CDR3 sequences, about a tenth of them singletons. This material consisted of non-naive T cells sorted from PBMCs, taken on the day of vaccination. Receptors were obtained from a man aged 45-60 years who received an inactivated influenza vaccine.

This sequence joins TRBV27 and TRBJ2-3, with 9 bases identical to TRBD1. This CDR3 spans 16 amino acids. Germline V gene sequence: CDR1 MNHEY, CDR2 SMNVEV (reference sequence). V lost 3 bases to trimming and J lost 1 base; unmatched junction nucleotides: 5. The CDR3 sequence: CASSLPTGGGTDTQYF. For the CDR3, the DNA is TGTGCCAGCAGTTTGCCGACAGGGGGAGGCACAGATACGCAGTATTTT.

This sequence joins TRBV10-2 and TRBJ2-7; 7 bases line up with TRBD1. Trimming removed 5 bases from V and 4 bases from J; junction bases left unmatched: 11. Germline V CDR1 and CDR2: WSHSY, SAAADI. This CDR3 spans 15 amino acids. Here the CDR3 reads CASSTRDSRTYEQYF. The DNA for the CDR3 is TGCGCCAGCAGTACTAGGGACAGTCGGACGTACGAGCAGTACTTC.

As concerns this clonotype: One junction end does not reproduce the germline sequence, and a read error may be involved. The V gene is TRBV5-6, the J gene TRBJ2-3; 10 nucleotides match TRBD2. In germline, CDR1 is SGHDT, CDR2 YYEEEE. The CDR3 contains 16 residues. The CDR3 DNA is TGTACCAGCAGCTTGGGTGGGCTAGCGGGGGCCAATACGCAGTATTTT. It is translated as CTSSLGGLAGANTQYF. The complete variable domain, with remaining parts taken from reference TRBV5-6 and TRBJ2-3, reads DAGVTQSPTHLIKTRGQQVTLRCSPKSGHDTVSWYQQALGQGPQFIFQYYEEEERQRGNFPDRFSGHQFPNYSSELNVNALLLGDSALYLCTSSLGGLAGANTQYFGPGTRLTVL.

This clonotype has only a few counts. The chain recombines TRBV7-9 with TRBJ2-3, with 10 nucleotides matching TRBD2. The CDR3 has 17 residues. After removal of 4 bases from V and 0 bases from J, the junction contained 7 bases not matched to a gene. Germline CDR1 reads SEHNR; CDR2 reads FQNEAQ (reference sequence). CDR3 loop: CASSYLEGLASTDTQYF. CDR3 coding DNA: TGTGCCAGCAGCTACCTCGAGGGACTAGCGAGCACAGATACGCAGTATTTT.

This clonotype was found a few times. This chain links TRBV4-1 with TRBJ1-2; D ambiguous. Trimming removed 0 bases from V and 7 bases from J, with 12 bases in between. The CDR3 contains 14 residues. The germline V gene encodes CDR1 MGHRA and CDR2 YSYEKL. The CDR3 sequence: CASSQESRIGGYTF. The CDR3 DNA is TGCGCCAGCAGCCAAGAATCCCGAATTGGTGGCTACACCTTC.

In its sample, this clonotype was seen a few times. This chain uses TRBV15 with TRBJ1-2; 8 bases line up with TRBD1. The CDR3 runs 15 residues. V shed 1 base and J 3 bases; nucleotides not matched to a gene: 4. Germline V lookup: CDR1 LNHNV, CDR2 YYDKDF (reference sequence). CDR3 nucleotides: TGTGCCACCAGCAGAGGCGTGACAGGGGACTATGGCTACACCTTC. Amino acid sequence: CATSRGVTGDYGYTF.

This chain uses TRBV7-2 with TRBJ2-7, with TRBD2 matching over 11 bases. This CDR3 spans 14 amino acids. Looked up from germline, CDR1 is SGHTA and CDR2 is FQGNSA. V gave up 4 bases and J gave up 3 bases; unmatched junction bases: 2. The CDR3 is CASSSTSGVYEQYF. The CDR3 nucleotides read TGTGCCAGCAGCTCGACTAGCGGGGTCTACGAGCAGTACTTC.

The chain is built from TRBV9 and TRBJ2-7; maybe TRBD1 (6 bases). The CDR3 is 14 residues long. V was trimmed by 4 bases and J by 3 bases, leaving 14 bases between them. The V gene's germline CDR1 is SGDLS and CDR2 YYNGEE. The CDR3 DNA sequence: TGTGCCAGCAGCCCGGAGCCGGACAGCTACGAGCAGTACTTC. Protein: CASSPEPDSYEQYF.

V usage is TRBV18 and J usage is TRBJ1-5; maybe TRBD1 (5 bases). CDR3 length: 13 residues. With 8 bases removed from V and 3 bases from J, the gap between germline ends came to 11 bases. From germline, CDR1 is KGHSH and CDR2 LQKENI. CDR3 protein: CASHEGNNQPQHF. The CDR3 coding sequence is TGTGCCAGCCACGAGGGGAACAATCAGCCCCAGCATTTT.

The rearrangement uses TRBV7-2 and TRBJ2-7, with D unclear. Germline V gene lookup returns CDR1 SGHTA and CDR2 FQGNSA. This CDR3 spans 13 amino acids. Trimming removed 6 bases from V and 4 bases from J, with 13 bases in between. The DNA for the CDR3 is TGTGCCAGCAGAAAGACGCCAGATTACGAGCAGTACTTC. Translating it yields CASRKTPDYEQYF.

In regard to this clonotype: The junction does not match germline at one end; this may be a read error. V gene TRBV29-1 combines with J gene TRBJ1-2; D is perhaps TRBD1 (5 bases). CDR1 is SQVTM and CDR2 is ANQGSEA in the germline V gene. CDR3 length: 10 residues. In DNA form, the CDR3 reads TGCAGCGTTGGGGGGAAGAGCTACATCTTC. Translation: CSVGGKSYIF.

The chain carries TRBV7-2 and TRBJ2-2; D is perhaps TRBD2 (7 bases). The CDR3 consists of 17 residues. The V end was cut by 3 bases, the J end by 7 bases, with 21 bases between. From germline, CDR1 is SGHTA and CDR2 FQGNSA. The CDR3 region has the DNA TGTGCCAGCAGCTTCAGTGGCGGGGGCTCGAGGGGCGGGGAGCTGTTTTTT. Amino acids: CASSFSGGGSRGGELFF.

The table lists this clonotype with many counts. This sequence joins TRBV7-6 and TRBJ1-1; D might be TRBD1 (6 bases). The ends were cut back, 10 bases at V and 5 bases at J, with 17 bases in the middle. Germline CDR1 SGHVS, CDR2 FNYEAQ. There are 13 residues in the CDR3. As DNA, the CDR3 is TGTGCCACCAGTACCGGAAGGGGGACTGAAGCTTTCTTT. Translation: CATSTGRGTEAFF.

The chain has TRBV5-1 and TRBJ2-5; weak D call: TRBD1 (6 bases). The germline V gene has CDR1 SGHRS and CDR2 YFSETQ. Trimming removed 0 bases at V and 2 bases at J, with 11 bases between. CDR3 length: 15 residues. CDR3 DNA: TGCGCCAGCAGCTTGGGCGACAGGCGACAAGAGACCCAGTACTTC. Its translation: CASSLGDRRQETQYF. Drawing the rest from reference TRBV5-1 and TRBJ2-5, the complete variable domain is KAGVTQTPRYLIKTRGQQVTLSCSPISGHRSVSWYQQTPGQGLQFLFEYFSETQRNKGNFPGRFSGRQFSNSRSEMNVSTLELGDSALYLCASSLGDRRQETQYFGPGTRLLVL.

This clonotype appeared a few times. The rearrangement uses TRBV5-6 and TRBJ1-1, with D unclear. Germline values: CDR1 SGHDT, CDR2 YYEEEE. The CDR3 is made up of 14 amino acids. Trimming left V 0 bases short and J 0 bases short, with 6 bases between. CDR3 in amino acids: CASSLGHLNTEAFF. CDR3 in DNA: TGTGCCAGCAGCTTGGGACACTTGAACACTGAAGCTTTCTTT.

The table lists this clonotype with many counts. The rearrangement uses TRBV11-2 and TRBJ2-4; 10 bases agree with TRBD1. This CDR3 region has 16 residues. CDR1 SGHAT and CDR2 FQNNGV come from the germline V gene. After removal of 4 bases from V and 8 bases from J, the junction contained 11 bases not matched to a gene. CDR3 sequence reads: CASSYGQDRGGYIQYF. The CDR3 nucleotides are TGTGCCAGCAGCTACGGCCAGGACAGGGGGGGGTACATTCAGTACTTC.

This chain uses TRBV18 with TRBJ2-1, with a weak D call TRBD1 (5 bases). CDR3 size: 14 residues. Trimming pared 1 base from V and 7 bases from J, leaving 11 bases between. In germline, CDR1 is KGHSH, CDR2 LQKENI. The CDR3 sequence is CASSPHQGVNEQFF. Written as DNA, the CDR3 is TGTGCCAGCTCACCACACCAAGGGGTAAATGAGCAGTTCTTC.

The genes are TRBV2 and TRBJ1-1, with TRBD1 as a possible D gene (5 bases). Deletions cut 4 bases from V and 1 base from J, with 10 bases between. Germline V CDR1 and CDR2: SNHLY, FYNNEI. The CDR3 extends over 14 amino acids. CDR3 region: CASSGGQGNTEAFF. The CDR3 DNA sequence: TGTGCCAGCAGTGGAGGCCAGGGGAACACTGAAGCTTTCTTT.

DNA of the CDR3: TGTGCCAGCTCACCACTCGGGACAGGGGATCGCGAGCAGTACTTC. Translating gives CASSPLGTGDREQYF. The chain combines TRBV18 with TRBJ2-7, with 10 bases that match TRBD1. CDR3 length: 15 residues. CDR1 KGHSH and CDR2 LQKENI come from the germline V gene. J was trimmed by 6 bases and V by 1 base; bases with no gene match: 6. Using reference TRBV18 and TRBJ2-7 for the parts outside the CDR3, the full variable domain is NAGVMQNPRHLVRRRGQEARLRCSPMKGHSHVYWYRQLPEEGLKFMVYLQKENIIDESGMPKERFSAEFPKEGPSILRIQQVVRGDSAAYFCASSPLGTGDREQYFGPGTRLTVT.

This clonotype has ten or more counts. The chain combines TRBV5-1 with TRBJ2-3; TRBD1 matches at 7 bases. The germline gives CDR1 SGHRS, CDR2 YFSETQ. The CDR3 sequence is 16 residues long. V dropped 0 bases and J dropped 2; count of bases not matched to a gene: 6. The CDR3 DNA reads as TGCGCCAGCAGCTTGGGGACAGGTGGCTTCACAGATACGCAGTATTTT. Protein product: CASSLGTGGFTDTQYF.

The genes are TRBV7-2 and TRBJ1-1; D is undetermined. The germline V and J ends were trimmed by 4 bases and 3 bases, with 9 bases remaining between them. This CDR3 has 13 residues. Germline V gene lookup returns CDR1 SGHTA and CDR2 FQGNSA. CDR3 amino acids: CASSSTDDTEAFF. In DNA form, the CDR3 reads TGTGCCAGCAGCTCAACCGATGACACTGAAGCTTTCTTT.

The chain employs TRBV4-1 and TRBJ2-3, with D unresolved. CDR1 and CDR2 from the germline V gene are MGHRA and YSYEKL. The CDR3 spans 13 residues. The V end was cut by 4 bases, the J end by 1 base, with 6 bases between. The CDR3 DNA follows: TGCGCCAGCAGCCGCCGGGGCACAGATACGCAGTATTTT. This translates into CASSRRGTDTQYF.

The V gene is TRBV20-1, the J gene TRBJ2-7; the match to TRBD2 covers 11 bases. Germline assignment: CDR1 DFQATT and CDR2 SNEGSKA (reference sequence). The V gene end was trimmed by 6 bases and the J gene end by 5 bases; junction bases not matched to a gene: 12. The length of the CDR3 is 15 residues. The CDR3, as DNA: TGCAGTGCCGGATCAGTTAGCGGGGGGGGTCACGAGCAGTACTTC. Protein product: CSAGSVSGGGHEQYF.

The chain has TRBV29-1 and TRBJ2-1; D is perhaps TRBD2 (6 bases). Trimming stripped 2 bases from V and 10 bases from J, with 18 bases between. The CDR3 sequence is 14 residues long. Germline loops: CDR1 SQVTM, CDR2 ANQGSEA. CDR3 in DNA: TGCAGCGTTGAACAGACTAGAGGAGCCAACGAGCAGTTCTTC. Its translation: CSVEQTRGANEQFF.

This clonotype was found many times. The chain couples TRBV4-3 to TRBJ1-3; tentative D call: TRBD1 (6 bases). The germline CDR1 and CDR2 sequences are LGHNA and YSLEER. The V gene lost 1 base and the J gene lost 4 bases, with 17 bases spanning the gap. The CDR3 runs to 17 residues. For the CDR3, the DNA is TGCGCCAGCAGCCAAGCAATTCCAGGGGCGGCGGGAAACACCATATATTTT. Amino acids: CASSQAIPGAAGNTIYF.

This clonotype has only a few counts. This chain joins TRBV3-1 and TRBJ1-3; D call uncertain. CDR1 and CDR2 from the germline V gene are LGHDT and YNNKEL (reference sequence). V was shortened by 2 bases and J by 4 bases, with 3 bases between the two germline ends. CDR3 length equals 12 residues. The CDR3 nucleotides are TGTGCCAGCAGCCAAAGCGGAAACACCATATATTTT. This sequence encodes CASSQSGNTIYF. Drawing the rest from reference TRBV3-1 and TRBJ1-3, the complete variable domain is DTAVSQTPKYLVTQMGNDKSIKCEQNLGHDTMYWYKQDSKKFLKIMFSYNNKELIINETVPNRFSPKSPDKAHLNLHINSLELGDSAVYFCASSQSGNTIYFGEGSWLTVV.

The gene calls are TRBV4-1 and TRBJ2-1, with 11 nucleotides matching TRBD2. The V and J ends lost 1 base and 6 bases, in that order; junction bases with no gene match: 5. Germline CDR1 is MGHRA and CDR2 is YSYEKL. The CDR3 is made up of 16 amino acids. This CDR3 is CASSQGLAGGLNEQFF. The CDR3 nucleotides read TGCGCCAGCAGCCAAGGGCTAGCGGGGGGCCTCAATGAGCAGTTCTTC.

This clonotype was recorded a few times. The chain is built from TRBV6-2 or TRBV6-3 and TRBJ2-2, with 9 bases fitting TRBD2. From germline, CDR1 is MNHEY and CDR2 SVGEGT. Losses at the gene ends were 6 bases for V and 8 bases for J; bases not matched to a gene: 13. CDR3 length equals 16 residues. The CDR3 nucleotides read TGTGCCAGCAGACGTACGACTAGCGGATTCTATGGGGAGCTGTTTTTT. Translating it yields CASRRTTSGFYGELFF.